This T cell receptor beta chain came from a study of shared clonotypes between healthy human individuals. Study-level information: Per donor, three plates held CD4 naive cells, three held CD4 memory, two held CD8 naive and one held CD8 memory.

Study-level findings and limits: Non-shared clonotypes had lower generation probabilities than clonotypes shared by all four sorted-subset donors. Investigators expected sequencing depth to affect clonotype sharing among donors.

Comment on this clone: Its antigen remains unknown.

Trimming shortened V by 4 bases and J by 4 bases, and 10 bases separated the two germline ends. The CDR3 totals 13 residues. Per germline, CDR1 MNHEY and CDR2 SMNVEV (reference sequence). Healthy and HIV-negative, the adult donors had no recent acute infections or vaccinations. Assay used: immunoSEQ multiplex PCR; TCRdb lists only in-frame clones, some missing. Found here are some 1 million clones, about 80% of them singletons; the top ten hold approximately 1.5%. The rearrangement uses TRBV27 and TRBJ1-1; no definite D call. The source material was memory CD4+ T cells sorted from blood. This sample's subset: CD45RA-negative fraction. This TCR came from a man younger than 35 in good health. In nucleotides, the CDR3 is TGTGCCAGCAGTTCGTACCGAGCCACTGAAGCTTTCTTT. Translated: CASSSYRATEAFF.